A selection of T cell receptor beta chains follows, all from one sample in a study of control samples from healthy donors and cancer patients. Clones were sequenced by immunoSEQ multiplex PCR, and TCRdb holds only the in-frame ones, with some missing. Here the sample spans more than 95,000 clones, around nine tenths being singletons. Sequencing was performed on blood. These TCRs come from a man aged 35 to 55 in good health. Each CDR3 is given with its conserved first and last residue. D genes are given only for firm matches. Clone size is not always given. Where it is, it says once, few, many or a class for expanded clones.

J gene: TRBJ2-5; CDR3 length: 12; D gene: NA; V gene: TRBV11-3; clone size: NA; CDR3 DNA: TGTGCTTCTAGGGGGTCACAAGAGACCCAGTACTTC; CDR3 protein: CASRGSQETQYF
J gene: TRBJ2-2; CDR3 length: 14; D gene: NA; V gene: TRBV3-1/TRBV3-2; clone size: once; CDR3 DNA: TGTGCCAGCAGCAGCCGGCCGCACACCGGGGAGCTGTTTTTT; CDR3 protein: CASSSRPHTGELFF
J gene: TRBJ2-5; CDR3 length: 15; D gene: TRBD2; V gene: TRBV19; clone size: few; CDR3 DNA: TGTGCCAGTAGTATAGGGCGGACTAGACAAGAGACCCAGTACTTC; CDR3 protein: CASSIGRTRQETQYF
J gene: TRBJ1-2; CDR3 length: 15; D gene: TRBD1; V gene: TRBV18; clone size: NA; CDR3 DNA: TGTGCCAGCTCAACCCCCGGGACAGGTGATTATGGCTACACCTTC; CDR3 protein: CASSTPGTGDYGYTF
J gene: TRBJ2-2; CDR3 length: 15; D gene: NA; V gene: TRBV25-1; clone size: NA; CDR3 DNA: TGTGCCAGCAGATCGGACGGGGAGAACACCGGGGAGCTGTTTTTT; CDR3 protein: CASRSDGENTGELFF
J gene: TRBJ2-1; CDR3 length: 14; D gene: TRBD1; V gene: TRBV6-6; clone size: NA; CDR3 DNA: TGTGCCAGCAGTCCCAGGGGGCATATCAATGAGCAGTTCTTC; CDR3 protein: CASSPRGHINEQFF
J gene: TRBJ2-1; CDR3 length: 14; D gene: NA; V gene: TRBV7-9; clone size: NA; CDR3 DNA: TGTGCCAGCAGCTTTCAGGGGGGTCACAATGAGCAGTTCTTC; CDR3 protein: CASSFQGGHNEQFF
J gene: TRBJ2-2; CDR3 length: 16; D gene: NA; V gene: TRBV25-1; clone size: NA; CDR3 DNA: TGTGCCAGCAGTCCATCCAGAAAGGGGAACACCGGGGAGCTGTTTTTT; CDR3 protein: CASSPSRKGNTGELFF
J gene: TRBJ2-3; CDR3 length: 15; D gene: NA; V gene: TRBV7-9; clone size: NA; CDR3 DNA: TGTGCCAGCAGCTTACTGGACGGGAGCACAGATACGCAGTATTTT; CDR3 protein: CASSLLDGSTDTQYF
J gene: TRBJ1-4; CDR3 length: 13; D gene: TRBD1; V gene: TRBV14; clone size: NA; CDR3 DNA: TGTGCCAGCAGCCCGGGACAGCGTGAAAAACTGTTTTTT; CDR3 protein: CASSPGQREKLFF
J gene: TRBJ2-5; CDR3 length: 14; D gene: NA; V gene: TRBV29-1; clone size: NA; CDR3 DNA: TGCAGCGTACCGGTCTGGGGGGCCTTGGAGACCCAGTACTTC; CDR3 protein: CSVPVWGALETQYF
J gene: TRBJ1-1; CDR3 length: 15; D gene: NA; V gene: TRBV6-6; clone size: NA; CDR3 DNA: TGTGCCAGCAGTGACAGCAACCTTAGCGACACTGAAGCTTTCTTT; CDR3 protein: CASSDSNLSDTEAFF
J gene: TRBJ2-7; CDR3 length: 16; D gene: NA; V gene: TRBV30; clone size: once; CDR3 DNA: TGTGCCTGGAGTGGGGAGTCGGCAGGCGTCCTCTACGAGCAGTACTTC; CDR3 protein: CAWSGESAGVLYEQYF
J gene: TRBJ1-2; CDR3 length: 17; D gene: TRBD1; V gene: TRBV4-2; clone size: NA; CDR3 DNA: TGTGCCAGCAGCCAAGCACACGGACAGGGAAGTACCTATGGCTACACCTTC; CDR3 protein: CASSQAHGQGSTYGYTF
J gene: TRBJ2-5; CDR3 length: 16; D gene: TRBD2; V gene: TRBV5-1; clone size: once; CDR3 DNA: TGCGCCAGCAGCTTGGACGGGCGGGGGGTCCAAGAGACCCAGTACTTC; CDR3 protein: CASSLDGRGVQETQYF
J gene: TRBJ2-3; CDR3 length: 13; D gene: NA; V gene: TRBV5-1; clone size: NA; CDR3 DNA: TGCGCCAGCAGCAGTGCAGCGGCGGATACGCAGTATTTT; CDR3 protein: CASSSAAADTQYF
J gene: TRBJ1-1; CDR3 length: 14; D gene: NA; V gene: TRBV29-1; clone size: NA; CDR3 DNA: TGCAGCGTGATCAGGGAGATTCAACGGACTGAAGCTTTCTTT; CDR3 protein: CSVIREIQRTEAFF
J gene: TRBJ1-4; CDR3 length: 14; D gene: NA; V gene: TRBV7-9; clone size: few; CDR3 DNA: TGTGCCAGCAGCTTAGGACCCGGAGGGGAAAAACTGTTTTTT; CDR3 protein: CASSLGPGGEKLFF
J gene: TRBJ2-1; CDR3 length: 15; D gene: NA; V gene: TRBV13; clone size: NA; CDR3 DNA: TGTGCCAGCAGCGCTAGACAGTCCCTTGAAAATGAGCAGTTCTTC; CDR3 protein: CASSARQSLENEQFF
J gene: TRBJ1-2; CDR3 length: 15; D gene: NA; V gene: TRBV4-3; clone size: NA; CDR3 DNA: TGCGCCAGCAGCCAAGAATATCGATTTAACTATGGCTACACCTTC; CDR3 protein: CASSQEYRFNYGYTF
J gene: TRBJ2-1; CDR3 length: 11; D gene: NA; V gene: TRBV20-1; clone size: NA; CDR3 DNA: TGCAGTGCTAGGGTGGGACTCAAGCAGTTCTTC; CDR3 protein: CSARVGLKQFF
J gene: TRBJ2-7; CDR3 length: 14; D gene: NA; V gene: TRBV20-1; clone size: NA; CDR3 DNA: TGCAGTGCTAGTGTCCCAGGGGTCCACTACGAGCAGTACTTC; CDR3 protein: CSASVPGVHYEQYF
J gene: TRBJ1-2; CDR3 length: 13; D gene: NA; V gene: TRBV14; clone size: NA; CDR3 DNA: TGTGCCAGCAGCAAACAGGGAAACTATGGCTACACCTTC; CDR3 protein: CASSKQGNYGYTF
J gene: TRBJ2-1; CDR3 length: 13; D gene: TRBD2; V gene: TRBV12-3/TRBV12-4; clone size: few; CDR3 DNA: TGTGCCAGCAAATATTTACTAGCGCGTGAGCAGTTCTTC; CDR3 protein: CASKYLLAREQFF
J gene: TRBJ1-1; CDR3 length: 12; D gene: NA; V gene: TRBV5-6; clone size: NA; CDR3 DNA: TGTGCCAGCATCAAACAGGGCACTGAAGCTTTCTTT; CDR3 protein: CASIKQGTEAFF
J gene: TRBJ1-1; CDR3 length: 16; D gene: NA; V gene: TRBV5-4; clone size: NA; CDR3 DNA: TGTGCCAGCAGCCCGCGGCTCCCCAGACTGAACACTGAAGCTTTCTTT; CDR3 protein: CASSPRLPRLNTEAFF
J gene: TRBJ1-3; CDR3 length: 15; D gene: TRBD1; V gene: TRBV5-1; clone size: once; CDR3 DNA: TGCGCCAGCAGCCGTCAGACAGGGGGCGAAAACACCATATATTTT; CDR3 protein: CASSRQTGGENTIYF
J gene: TRBJ1-6; CDR3 length: 14; D gene: TRBD1; V gene: TRBV6-6; clone size: NA; CDR3 DNA: TGTGCCAGCAGGGGGGACAGCGGGAATTCACCCCTCCACTTT; CDR3 protein: CASRGDSGNSPLHF
J gene: TRBJ2-7; CDR3 length: 14; D gene: NA; V gene: TRBV3-1/TRBV3-2; clone size: few; CDR3 DNA: TGTGCCAGCAGCCAAGTCGACGGCTTCTACGAGCAGTACTTC; CDR3 protein: CASSQVDGFYEQYF
J gene: TRBJ2-5; CDR3 length: 18; D gene: NA; V gene: TRBV1; clone size: NA; CDR3 DNA: TGCACCAGCAGCCCCCGGACTAGCGGGGGGTTCCTTCAAGAGACCCAGTACTTC; CDR3 protein: CTSSPRTSGGFLQETQYF
J gene: TRBJ2-3; CDR3 length: 14; D gene: NA; V gene: TRBV25-1; clone size: NA; CDR3 DNA: TGTGCCAGCAGCCAAACAGATAGCACAGATACGCAGTATTTT; CDR3 protein: CASSQTDSTDTQYF
J gene: TRBJ1-5; CDR3 length: 15; D gene: NA; V gene: TRBV20-1; clone size: once; CDR3 DNA: TGCAGTGCTAGTTGGGGGCGTACGGGCAATCAGCCCCAGCATTTT; CDR3 protein: CSASWGRTGNQPQHF
J gene: TRBJ1-1; CDR3 length: 13; D gene: TRBD1; V gene: TRBV11-3; clone size: NA; CDR3 DNA: TGTGCCAGCGGGGACAGAATGAACACTGAAGCTTTCTTT; CDR3 protein: CASGDRMNTEAFF
J gene: TRBJ2-7; CDR3 length: 11; D gene: NA; V gene: TRBV6-1; clone size: few; CDR3 DNA: TGTGCCAGCAGTGACAGGGTCGAGCAGTACTTC; CDR3 protein: CASSDRVEQYF
J gene: TRBJ1-5; CDR3 length: 12; D gene: NA; V gene: TRBV5-8; clone size: NA; CDR3 DNA: TGTGCCAGCAGCTTGGTCCCCCAGCCCCAGCATTTT; CDR3 protein: CASSLVPQPQHF
J gene: TRBJ2-5; CDR3 length: 13; D gene: TRBD2; V gene: TRBV23-1; clone size: few; CDR3 DNA: TGCGCCAGCAGTCTAGCGGGGGGGGAGACCCAGTACTTC; CDR3 protein: CASSLAGGETQYF
J gene: TRBJ1-2; CDR3 length: 12; D gene: NA; V gene: TRBV12-3/TRBV12-4; clone size: NA; CDR3 DNA: TGTGCCAGCAGTTTCGGGGGGTATGGCTACACCTTC; CDR3 protein: CASSFGGYGYTF
J gene: TRBJ2-3; CDR3 length: 18; D gene: TRBD1; V gene: TRBV27; clone size: once; CDR3 DNA: TGTGCCAGCAGTTTACAGGGGGCGGGCCCCAGGGGTGTGGATACGCAGTATTTT; CDR3 protein: CASSLQGAGPRGVDTQYF
J gene: TRBJ2-1; CDR3 length: 14; D gene: TRBD2; V gene: TRBV7-9; clone size: NA; CDR3 DNA: TGTGCCAGCAGCTTAGTCCTAGCGGACAATGAGCAGTTCTTC; CDR3 protein: CASSLVLADNEQFF
J gene: TRBJ1-1; CDR3 length: 15; D gene: TRBD1; V gene: TRBV18; clone size: NA; CDR3 DNA: TGTGCCAGCTCACCTACAGGGGTGCGAGGCACTGAAGCTTTCTTT; CDR3 protein: CASSPTGVRGTEAFF
J gene: TRBJ2-5; CDR3 length: 12; D gene: NA; V gene: TRBV7-2; clone size: NA; CDR3 DNA: TGTGCCAGCAGCGCTTACGCGGAGACCCAGTACTTC; CDR3 protein: CASSAYAETQYF
J gene: TRBJ2-1; CDR3 length: 14; D gene: NA; V gene: TRBV24-1; clone size: NA; CDR3 DNA: TGTGCCACCAGTGACCCAGGGGACTACAATGAGCAGTTCTTC; CDR3 protein: CATSDPGDYNEQFF
J gene: TRBJ1-4; CDR3 length: 14; D gene: NA; V gene: TRBV30; clone size: NA; CDR3 DNA: TGTGCCTGGAGTGTGGACTCAACTAATGAAAAACTGTTTTTT; CDR3 protein: CAWSVDSTNEKLFF
J gene: TRBJ2-7; CDR3 length: 15; D gene: TRBD1; V gene: TRBV7-2; clone size: NA; CDR3 DNA: TGTGCCAGCAGCTCCCGGGACAGGGCACACTACGAGCAGTACTTC; CDR3 protein: CASSSRDRAHYEQYF
J gene: TRBJ2-1; CDR3 length: 13; D gene: TRBD1; V gene: TRBV29-1; clone size: NA; CDR3 DNA: TGCAGCGTAGGGACAGGGAACTACAATGAGCAGTTCTTC; CDR3 protein: CSVGTGNYNEQFF
J gene: TRBJ2-5; CDR3 length: 14; D gene: TRBD1; V gene: TRBV25-1; clone size: NA; CDR3 DNA: TGTGCCAGCAGCCCATGGGACAGGGAGGAGACCCAGTACTTC; CDR3 protein: CASSPWDREETQYF
J gene: TRBJ1-3; CDR3 length: 16; D gene: TRBD1; V gene: TRBV19; clone size: NA; CDR3 DNA: TGTGCCAGTATACCGGGACAGGGAGTATCAGGAAACACCATATATTTT; CDR3 protein: CASIPGQGVSGNTIYF
J gene: TRBJ2-3; CDR3 length: 13; D gene: TRBD1; V gene: TRBV6-4; clone size: few; CDR3 DNA: TGTGCCAGCAGTGAGCAGGGGGCAGATACGCAGTATTTT; CDR3 protein: CASSEQGADTQYF
J gene: TRBJ2-7; CDR3 length: 13; D gene: NA; V gene: TRBV18; clone size: once; CDR3 DNA: TGTGCCAGCTCACCACAACAGGGCTACGAGCAGTACTTC; CDR3 protein: CASSPQQGYEQYF
J gene: TRBJ1-4; CDR3 length: 14; D gene: NA; V gene: TRBV29-1; clone size: few; CDR3 DNA: TGCAGCGTTGCCAGGGAAGGTACTAATGAAAAACTGTTTTTT; CDR3 protein: CSVAREGTNEKLFF
J gene: TRBJ1-2; CDR3 length: 14; D gene: NA; V gene: TRBV18; clone size: few; CDR3 DNA: TGTGCCAGCTCACCCCAGGGGTCTAACTATGGCTACACCTTC; CDR3 protein: CASSPQGSNYGYTF
J gene: TRBJ2-6; CDR3 length: 17; D gene: TRBD1; V gene: TRBV30; clone size: NA; CDR3 DNA: TGTGCCTGGAACAGGGGAATCTCTCTCTCTGGGGCCAACGTCCTGACTTTC; CDR3 protein: CAWNRGISLSGANVLTF
J gene: TRBJ1-1; CDR3 length: 13; D gene: NA; V gene: TRBV7-2; clone size: NA; CDR3 DNA: TGTGCCAGCAGCTTAGAAGTGAACACTGAAGCTTTCTTT; CDR3 protein: CASSLEVNTEAFF
J gene: TRBJ2-3; CDR3 length: 14; D gene: NA; V gene: TRBV5-4; clone size: NA; CDR3 DNA: TGTGCCAGCAGCCCTCCGGACGGAACAGATACGCAGTATTTT; CDR3 protein: CASSPPDGTDTQYF
J gene: TRBJ2-7; CDR3 length: 15; D gene: TRBD1; V gene: TRBV5-1; clone size: NA; CDR3 DNA: TGCGCCAGCAGCTCGACGACAGGGGGCGGAGGCGAGCAGTACTTC; CDR3 protein: CASSSTTGGGGEQYF
J gene: TRBJ1-4; CDR3 length: 15; D gene: NA; V gene: TRBV7-9; clone size: NA; CDR3 DNA: TGTGCCAGCAGCCGCGCAGGGGTCACGGGTGAAAAACTGTTTTTT; CDR3 protein: CASSRAGVTGEKLFF
J gene: TRBJ2-5; CDR3 length: 14; D gene: NA; V gene: TRBV5-4; clone size: NA; CDR3 DNA: TGTGCCAGCAGCTTCGGACAGCTCCAAGAGACCCAGTACTTC; CDR3 protein: CASSFGQLQETQYF
J gene: TRBJ2-7; CDR3 length: 15; D gene: TRBD1; V gene: TRBV6-2/TRBV6-3; clone size: NA; CDR3 DNA: TGTGCCAGCAGTAGCGGGACAGGGGGATCCTACGAGCAGTACTTC; CDR3 protein: CASSSGTGGSYEQYF
J gene: TRBJ2-3; CDR3 length: 14; D gene: NA; V gene: TRBV9; clone size: NA; CDR3 DNA: TGTGCCAGTACGGGACGTTTGAGCACAGATACGCAGTATTTT; CDR3 protein: CASTGRLSTDTQYF
J gene: TRBJ2-5; CDR3 length: 15; D gene: TRBD2; V gene: TRBV5-8; clone size: few; CDR3 DNA: TGTGCCAGCAGCCCGAGCGGGGGGCTCCAAGAGACCCAGTACTTC; CDR3 protein: CASSPSGGLQETQYF